The rows below give T cell receptor beta chains drawn from one sample of a study of T cells in Graves' hyperthyroidism and ophthalmopathy. TCRdb analysed the multiplex PCR reads with MiXCR anew, one entry per CDR3 protein. In the table there are some 650,000 distinct CDR3 sequences, 15% to 20% of which are singletons. Sequenced material: blood. All receptors derive from a woman aged 35 to 49 with Graves' ophthalmopathy. Both conserved end residues are part of each CDR3. D genes are given only for firm matches. Size values are once, few and many counts, or a class for expanded clones, and some rows have none.

size	V	J	D	CDR3	DNA
many	TRBV9	TRBJ2-1	TRBD2	CATWLAGRSYNEQFF	TGTGCCACGTGGTTAGCGGGTCGCTCCTACAATGAGCAGTTCTTC
few	TRBV7-2	TRBJ2-7	TRBD2	CASRLAGGPQGQYF	TGTGCCAGCAGACTAGCGGGAGGGCCCCAGGGGCAGTACTTC
many	TRBV12-3/TRBV12-4	TRBJ1-4	NA	CASSLRWGLEKLFF	TGTGCCAGCAGTTTAAGGTGGGGACTGGAAAAACTGTTTTTT
few	TRBV5-1	TRBJ2-5	TRBD1	CASSFGGQGWETQYF	TGCGCCAGCAGCTTTGGCGGACAGGGGTGGGAGACCCAGTACTTC
few	TRBV9	TRBJ1-4	NA	CASSVGALSEKLFF	TGTGCCAGCAGCGTAGGAGCTCTGAGTGAAAAACTGTTTTTT
many	TRBV30	TRBJ1-2	TRBD1	CAWRDRGGYGYTF	TGTGCCTGGAGGGACAGGGGAGGCTATGGCTACACCTTC
many	TRBV6-1	TRBJ2-3	TRBD2	CASRGGGATDTQYF	TGTGCCAGCAGGGGCGGGGGGGCGACAGATACGCAGTATTTT
NA	TRBV7-8	TRBJ2-3	TRBD2	CASSPRAGEDTQYF	TGTGCCAGCAGCCCCCGGGCGGGGGAAGATACGCAGTATTTT
many	TRBV27	TRBJ2-5	NA	CASSLSTGPQETQYF	TGTGCCAGCAGTTTGTCTACAGGGCCCCAAGAGACCCAGTACTTC
few	TRBV20-1	TRBJ2-7	NA	CSAREAGGPYGQYF	TGCAGTGCTAGAGAGGCGGGCGGACCCTACGGGCAGTACTTC
many	TRBV20-1	TRBJ2-3	NA	CSALHGVSTDTQYF	TGCAGTGCGCTCCACGGGGTTAGCACAGATACGCAGTATTTT
many	TRBV11-2	TRBJ2-1	TRBD2	CASSFRLASSYNEQFF	TGTGCCAGCAGCTTTAGACTAGCGAGCTCCTACAATGAGCAGTTCTTC
NA	TRBV29-1	TRBJ1-3	NA	CSAEDSYSGNTIYF	TGCAGCGCCGAGGACAGTTACTCTGGAAACACCATATATTTT
many	TRBV6-1	TRBJ2-1	NA	CASKLADFNEQFF	TGTGCCAGCAAGTTAGCGGACTTCAATGAGCAGTTCTTC
NA	TRBV5-6	TRBJ2-1	NA	CASSQGGSRYNEQFF	TGTGCCAGCAGCCAAGGGGGGTCTCGCTACAATGAGCAGTTCTTC
few	TRBV7-9	TRBJ1-6	NA	CASSSTGNDSPLHF	TGTGCCAGCAGCAGTACAGGGAATGATTCACCCCTCCACTTT
many	TRBV2	TRBJ1-1	NA	CASSDRLMNTEAFF	TGTGCCAGCAGTGATAGACTCATGAACACTGAAGCTTTCTTT
few	TRBV4-1	TRBJ2-7	NA	CASSPAGGWSYEQYF	TGCGCCAGCAGCCCCGCCGGAGGGTGGTCCTACGAGCAGTACTTC
NA	TRBV5-1	TRBJ1-6	NA	CASSLEQYNSPLHF	TGCGCCAGCAGCTTGGAGCAATATAATTCACCCCTCCACTTT
many	TRBV7-2	TRBJ2-5	TRBD2	CASSLLAGVVRGTQYF	TGTGCCAGCAGCTTATTAGCGGGAGTCGTTCGGGGGACCCAGTACTTC
NA	TRBV27	TRBJ2-1	TRBD2	CASSLRVAGGLDEQFF	TGTGCCAGCAGTTTACGGGTAGCGGGGGGGCTGGATGAGCAGTTCTTC
NA	TRBV19	TRBJ1-5	TRBD1	CASSPTGHSNQPQHF	TGTGCCAGTAGCCCGACAGGGCATAGCAATCAGCCCCAGCATTTT
NA	TRBV20-1	TRBJ1-1	TRBD1	CSAHTGQGVNTEAFF	TGCAGTGCGCACACGGGACAGGGGGTGAACACTGAAGCTTTCTTT
NA	TRBV29-1	TRBJ1-1	NA	CSVEPGSEAFF	TGCAGCGTTGAACCGGGGAGCGAAGCTTTCTTT
NA	TRBV5-1	TRBJ2-3	TRBD2	CASSLASSGGGGTQYF	TGCGCCAGCAGCTTGGCTAGTAGCGGGGGAGGAGGTACGCAGTATTTT
NA	TRBV25-1	TRBJ2-5	NA	CASSPWEARATGETQYF	TGTGCCAGCAGTCCTTGGGAGGCCAGGGCGACGGGAGAGACCCAGTACTTC
NA	TRBV7-3	TRBJ2-1	TRBD2	CASSPGTSGSRGNEQFF	TGTGCCAGCAGCCCCGGGACTAGCGGGAGTCGAGGCAATGAGCAGTTCTTC
NA	TRBV29-1	TRBJ1-1	NA	CSVEPTVMNTEAFF	TGCAGCGTTGAACCGACAGTAATGAACACTGAAGCTTTCTTT
many	TRBV6-1	TRBJ2-3	NA	CASSSPGGQTRTDTQYF	TGTGCCAGCAGTTCTCCGGGCGGACAGACACGCACAGATACGCAGTATTTT
few	TRBV29-1	TRBJ1-1	NA	CSVVGGRGEAFF	TGCAGCGTTGTTGGGGGCAGGGGTGAAGCTTTCTTT
NA	TRBV7-3	TRBJ1-6	NA	CASSLKGRPGPDNSPLHF	TGTGCCAGCAGCTTAAAAGGGAGGCCGGGACCCGATAATTCACCCCTCCACTTT
few	TRBV9	TRBJ2-5	NA	CASSVSRAEGETQYF	TGTGCCAGCAGCGTCTCCCGGGCAGAGGGGGAGACCCAGTACTTC
many	TRBV11-3	TRBJ2-7	TRBD1	CASSLHGTGSTYEQYF	TGTGCCAGCAGCTTACATGGGACAGGGAGCACCTACGAGCAGTACTTC